These 19 T cell receptor beta chains originate from one sample sequenced in a study of vaccination and CD4 T cells after COVID-19. Their antigens remain unidentified. Indicated treatment: roughly 10-day PBMC culture with coronavirus spike peptide pools or control peptides (ViraFEST assay). The Oncomine TCR Beta short-read assay generated sequence data from the DNA of cultured CD4+ T cells. MiXCR, run by TCRdb on the PCR reads, gives a single entry per CDR3 protein. This sample has fewer than 20,000 distinct CDR3 sequences, with around two thirds found just once. Sequenced sample: CD4+ T cells from blood, cultured in vitro. The source is a human donor who had recovered from COVID-19.

This clonotype was seen a single time. The rearrangement joins TRBV29-1 to TRBJ1-1; 9 nucleotides agree with TRBD1. Looked up from germline, CDR1 is SQVTM and CDR2 is ANQGSEA. There are 13 residues in the CDR3. The junction had 4 bases not matched to a gene; V was cut back by 3 bases and J by 5 bases. In nucleotides, the CDR3 is TGCAGCGTTGACGGACAGGGGAGGACTGAAGCTTTCTTT. Protein sequence: CSVDGQGRTEAFF.

As concerns this clonotype: One junction end does not reproduce the germline sequence, and a read error may be involved. The chain couples TRBV20-1 to TRBJ1-2; D is possibly TRBD1 (6 bases). CDR1 is DFQATT, CDR2 SNEGSKA, per germline (reference sequence). The CDR3 runs 14 residues. CDR3 in DNA: TGCAGTGCTAGGCGTTCGTGGGGGCCCTATGGTTACACCTTC. Amino acids: CSARRSWGPYGYTF.

Written as DNA, the CDR3 is TGTGCCAGCAGTTTAGGTGGCGCCTCCGGGGATGGCTACACCTTC. It yields the protein CASSLGGASGDGYTF. This sequence joins TRBV28 and TRBJ1-2; D is unresolved. The CDR3 is 15 amino acids. Deletions cut 2 bases from V and 6 bases from J, with 16 bases between. From germline, CDR1 is MDHEN and CDR2 SYDVKM.

A word on this clonotype: One junction end does not reproduce the germline sequence, and a read error may be involved. The chain employs TRBV7-7 and TRBJ2-2; D possibly corresponds to TRBD2 (6 bases). CDR1 SSHAT and CDR2 FNYEAQ come from the germline V gene (reference sequence). The CDR3 is 13 residues long. CDR3 coding DNA: TGTGCTAGCAGCTTAGTGCGGGGACCGGAGCTGTTTTTT. Translation gives CASSLVRGPELFF.

The V call is TRBV20-1, the J call TRBJ2-2; D perhaps matches TRBD2 (6 bases). CDR3 length equals 14 residues. The ends were cut back, 3 bases at V and 2 bases at J, with 10 bases in the middle. CDR1 DFQATT and CDR2 SNEGSKA come from the germline V gene (reference sequence). CDR3 coding DNA: TGCAGTGCTAGTGTGGACTATAACACCGGGGAGCTGTTTTTT. This sequence encodes CSASVDYNTGELFF.

This sequence joins TRBV7-2 and TRBJ2-7; 7 positions agree with TRBD2. The CDR3 covers 15 residues. After removal of 7 bases from V and 2 bases from J, the junction contained 11 bases not matched to a gene. The germline V gene has CDR1 SGHTA and CDR2 FQGNSA. CDR3 sequence reads: CASTPSGNTPYEQYF. The CDR3, as DNA: TGTGCCAGCACCCCTAGCGGAAACACACCCTACGAGCAGTACTTC.

This chain uses TRBV6-2 or TRBV6-3 with TRBJ1-1, with unresolved D. The CDR3 length is 12 residues. Trimming shortened V by 6 bases and J by 5 bases, and 10 bases separated the two germline ends. Germline-derived CDR1 and CDR2 are MNHEY and SVGEGT. CDR3 bases: TGTGCCAGCAGCCTACGGGTTACTGAAGCTTTCTTT. Translated: CASSLRVTEAFF.

CDR3 residues: CASSPWPRHDLSGNTIYF. The CDR3, as DNA: TGTGCCAGCAGCCCCTGGCCCCGTCATGACCTCTCTGGAAACACCATATATTTT. This chain links TRBV7-2 with TRBJ1-3; no firm D call. The ends were cut back, 5 bases at V and 0 bases at J, with 20 bases in the middle. The CDR3 contains 18 residues. Germline V gene lookup returns CDR1 SGHTA and CDR2 FQGNSA.

The gene calls are TRBV11-2 and TRBJ2-3, with D possibly matching TRBD2 (5 bases). Germline CDR1 is SGHAT and CDR2 is FQNNGV. The CDR3 is made up of 16 amino acids. Trimming took off 1 base at V and 2 bases at J, with 13 bases between the two ends. The CDR3 loop is CASSLGGNAHTDTQYF. Here the CDR3 DNA reads TGTGCCAGCAGCTTAGGAGGGAACGCCCACACAGATACGCAGTATTTT.

The chain uses TRBV6-5 and TRBJ1-5; D may be TRBD1 (5 bases). The CDR3 sequence is 17 residues long. From germline, CDR1 is MNHEY and CDR2 SVGAGI. Trimming took off 0 bases at V and 0 bases at J, with 12 bases between the two ends. As DNA, the CDR3 is TGTGCCAGCAGTTACTCGAGGGGAGGGAATAGCAATCAGCCCCAGCATTTT. Translation gives CASSYSRGGNSNQPQHF.

This clonotype was seen a single time. The chain couples TRBV6-5 to TRBJ2-7; 7 bases fit TRBD2. Per germline, CDR1 MNHEY and CDR2 SVGAGI. CDR3 size: 16 residues. After removal of 0 bases from V and 5 bases from J, the junction contained 10 bases not matched to a gene. The CDR3 DNA reads TGTGCCAGCAGTTACTCTGCCGGACTAGTGAACCACGAGCAGTACTTC. It codes for CASSYSAGLVNHEQYF.

This rearrangement joins TRBV20-1 to TRBJ2-1, with D hard to call. Germline CDR1 DFQATT, CDR2 SNEGSKA (reference sequence). The V gene lost 2 bases and the J gene lost 0 bases, with 11 bases spanning the gap. The CDR3 loop spans 15 amino acids. CDR3 nucleotides: TGCAGTGCTAGAAACGGAGTGAACTCCTACAATGAGCAGTTCTTC. Its translation is CSARNGVNSYNEQFF.

This clonotype has just a few counts. This chain uses TRBV7-9 with TRBJ1-5; 7 bases are a match to TRBD1. The germline gives CDR1 SEHNR, CDR2 FQNEAQ (reference sequence). The CDR3 has 13 amino acids. With V trimmed by 4 bases and J by 5 bases, 2 bases remained unmatched. DNA of the CDR3: TGTGCCAGCAGCTCTCAGGGGGATCAGCCCCAGCATTTT. Translation gives CASSSQGDQPQHF.

V is TRBV10-3 and J is TRBJ2-2; TRBD2 agrees at 9 bases. This CDR3 spans 11 amino acids. Germline values: CDR1 ENHRY, CDR2 SYGVKD. J was trimmed by 8 bases and V by 8 bases; bases with no gene match: 0. The CDR3 DNA reads as TGTGCCATCCTAGCGGGGGGGGAGCTGTTTTTT. This gives the protein CAILAGGELFF.

The rearrangement links TRBV28 to TRBJ2-7; D is perhaps TRBD1 (6 bases). V shed 5 bases and J shed 0 bases, with 14 bases lying between them. In germline, CDR1 is MDHEN, CDR2 SYDVKM. This CDR3 has 15 amino acids. In DNA, the CDR3 is TGTGCCAGCAGTCCAATTGACAGGAGCTCCTACGAGCAGTACTTC. The encoded protein is CASSPIDRSSYEQYF.

The chain carries TRBV7-9 and TRBJ2-3; 8 bases are a match to TRBD1. The length of the CDR3 is 17 residues. The trim removed 0 bases at V and 3 bases at J, leaving 8 bases unmatched. Germline lookup yields CDR1 SEHNR and CDR2 FQNEAQ (reference sequence). The CDR3 loop is CASSLALAGGKTDTQYF. As DNA, the CDR3 is TGTGCCAGCAGCTTAGCGTTGGCAGGGGGCAAGACAGATACGCAGTATTTT. The variable domain in full, completed from reference TRBV7-9 and TRBJ2-3, reads DTGVSQNPRHKITKRGQNVTFRCDPISEHNRLYWYRQTLGQGPEFLTYFQNEAQLEKSRLLSDRFSAERPKGSFSTLEIQRTEQGDSAMYLCASSLALAGGKTDTQYFGPGTRLTVL.

This clonotype was recorded a few times. The V gene is TRBV27, the J gene TRBJ1-1, with 8 nucleotides matching TRBD1. This CDR3 comprises 14 residues. The V and J ends lost 6 bases and 4 bases, in that order; junction bases with no gene match: 7. Germline-derived CDR1 and CDR2 are MNHEY and SMNVEV (reference sequence). CDR3 loop: CASSTRQGRTEAFF. The DNA of the CDR3 is TGTGCCAGCAGCACTCGACAGGGGCGCACTGAAGCTTTCTTT.

The chain couples TRBV6-1 to TRBJ1-3; no reliable D call. The CDR3 runs 13 residues. The V end lost 5 bases, the J end lost 5 bases, and 10 bases lay between the germline ends. Germline loops: CDR1 MNHNS, CDR2 SASEGT. Written as DNA, the CDR3 is TGTGCCAGCAGTAACCAGCAGCGAAACACCATATATTTT. Its translation: CASSNQQRNTIYF.

Regarding this clonotype: Germline is not matched at one junction end, which may reflect a read error. The chain links TRBV7-7 to TRBJ1-4, with D unclear. CDR3 length: 15 residues. The germline V gene has CDR1 SSHAT and CDR2 FNYEAQ (reference sequence). The CDR3 sequence is CASSPLSATNEKLFF. The CDR3, as DNA: TGTGCTAGCAGCCCCCTCAGTGCAACTAATGAAAAACTGTTTTTT.